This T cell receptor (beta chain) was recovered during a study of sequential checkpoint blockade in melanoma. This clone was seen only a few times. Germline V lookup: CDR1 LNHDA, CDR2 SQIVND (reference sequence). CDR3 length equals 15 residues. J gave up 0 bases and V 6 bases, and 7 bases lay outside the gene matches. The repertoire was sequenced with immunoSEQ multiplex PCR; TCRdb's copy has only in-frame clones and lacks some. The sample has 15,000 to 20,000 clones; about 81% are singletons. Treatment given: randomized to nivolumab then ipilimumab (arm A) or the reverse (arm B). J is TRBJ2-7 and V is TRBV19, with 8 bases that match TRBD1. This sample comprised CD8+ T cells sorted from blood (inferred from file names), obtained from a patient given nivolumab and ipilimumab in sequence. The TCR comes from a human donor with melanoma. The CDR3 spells CASSPRDRPSYEQYF. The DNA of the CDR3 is TGTGCCAGTAGCCCGCGGGACAGGCCCTCCTACGAGCAGTACTTC.